One and the same sample provided the 14 T cell receptor beta chains below, sequenced in a study of memory CD4+ T cells and cytomegalovirus serostatus. Single viable CD3+CD4+CD8-CD45RO+ cells were sorted as the memory CD4+ T cells. Measured with immunoSEQ multiplex PCR; TCRdb has only the in-frame clones, and not every one. The data contain some 41,000 clones, 75% to 85% of them singletons. Specimen: memory CD4+ T cells from blood. The origin of the receptors is an adult in good health and CMV-seronegative.

V gene TRBV5-1 combines with J gene TRBJ1-4; D is uncertain. The ends were cut back, 0 bases at V and 7 bases at J, with 13 bases in the middle. The CDR3 runs to 15 residues. Germline CDR1 is SGHRS and CDR2 is YFSETQ. CDR3 DNA sequence: TGCGCCAGCAGCTTGGGGGCAAGCCCATTTGAAAAACTGTTTTTT. Amino acid sequence: CASSLGASPFEKLFF.

This chain links TRBV27 with TRBJ2-2; unclear D gene. V was shortened by 2 bases and J by 4 bases, with 8 bases between the two germline ends. CDR3 length: 14 amino acids. The V gene's germline CDR1 is MNHEY and CDR2 SMNVEV (reference sequence). CDR3 in DNA: TGTGCCAGCAGTTTACAGAGGTTCACCGGGGAGCTGTTTTTT. Its translation is CASSLQRFTGELFF.

The CDR3 here is CASSKGQGMSGYTF. The DNA for the CDR3 is TGCGCCAGCAGCAAGGGACAGGGGATGAGTGGCTACACCTTC. This sequence joins TRBV5-1 and TRBJ1-2, with 10 bases that match TRBD1. Germline V gene sequence: CDR1 SGHRS, CDR2 YFSETQ. Trimming removed 4 bases from V and 7 bases from J; junction bases left unmatched: 7. The CDR3 totals 14 residues.

The chain is built from TRBV9 and TRBJ2-5, with 12 bases that match TRBD2. Germline lookup yields CDR1 SGDLS and CDR2 YYNGEE. CDR3 length equals 14 residues. V trimming: 5 bases; J trimming: 5 bases; junction bases outside the gene matches: 4. The CDR3 DNA sequence: TGTGCCAGCAGGACTAGCGGGAGTGGGGAGACCCAGTACTTC. As protein: CASRTSGSGETQYF.

The CDR3 sequence: CASSQQGAGNEKLFF. The CDR3 DNA is TGTGCCAGCAGCCAACAGGGGGCCGGTAATGAAAAACTGTTTTTT. This sequence joins TRBV7-2 and TRBJ1-4, with 9 positions matching TRBD1. This CDR3 contains 15 residues. With 5 bases clipped from V and 4 bases from J, the junction kept 5 bases outside the gene matches. From germline, CDR1 is SGHTA and CDR2 FQGNSA.

V and J are TRBV15 and TRBJ1-2; TRBD1 is a possible D gene (6 bases). Germline V CDR1 and CDR2: LNHNV, YYDKDF (reference sequence). V was pared by 1 base and J by 8 bases, with 11 bases between. The CDR3 contains 13 residues. This CDR3 is CATSRVGTLGYTF. The CDR3 DNA is TGTGCCACCAGCAGAGTGGGGACATTGGGCTACACCTTC.

V is TRBV6-6 and J is TRBJ2-1; tentatively, D is TRBD1 (6 bases). This CDR3 region has 15 residues. The germline CDR1 and CDR2 sequences are MNHNY and SVGAGI (reference sequence). The V gene lost 5 bases and the J gene lost 6 bases, with 17 bases spanning the gap. The CDR3 reads CASSNNRDPFNEQFF. DNA for the CDR3: TGTGCCAGCAGTAACAACAGGGATCCCTTCAATGAGCAGTTCTTC.

The chain uses TRBV30 and TRBJ2-3; 11 nucleotides match TRBD2. Germline V lookup: CDR1 GTSNPN, CDR2 SVGIG (reference sequence). V lost 7 bases, J lost 8 bases, and 8 bases stayed unmatched. The CDR3 is made up of 13 amino acids. The CDR3 coding sequence is TGTGCCTTACTAGCGGGAGACTCACGTACGCAGTATTTT. Its protein is CALLAGDSRTQYF.

The gene calls are TRBV28 and TRBJ2-7; perhaps TRBD2 as D (5 bases). From germline, CDR1 is MDHEN and CDR2 SYDVKM. The CDR3 runs 14 residues. Trimming pared 6 bases from V and 6 bases from J, leaving 18 bases between. CDR3 in amino acids: CASRQREKVGEQYF. The CDR3 DNA reads TGTGCCAGCAGACAAAGGGAGAAGGTCGGCGAGCAGTACTTC.

V and J are TRBV6-1 and TRBJ2-5; no definite D call. There are 12 residues in the CDR3. Looked up from germline, CDR1 is MNHNS and CDR2 is SASEGT. Trimming took off 3 bases at V and 5 bases at J, with 7 bases between the two ends. CDR3 loop: CASSEISETQYF. The CDR3 region has the DNA TGTGCCAGCAGTGAGATCTCGGAGACCCAGTACTTC.

J is TRBJ1-5 and V is TRBV30; no firm D call. This CDR3 comprises 14 residues. V was cut by 4 bases and J by 4 bases, with 14 bases left in between. Per the germline V gene, CDR1 is GTSNPN and CDR2 is SVGIG (reference sequence). The CDR3 DNA reads as TGTGCCTGGATGACGTCGGGAAGTAATCAGCCCCAGCATTTT. It yields the protein CAWMTSGSNQPQHF.

The chain combines TRBV19 with TRBJ2-7; a possible D gene is TRBD2 (6 bases). The germline V gene encodes CDR1 LNHDA and CDR2 SQIVND (reference sequence). The length of the CDR3 is 16 residues. Trimming took 3 bases from V and 2 from J, leaving 17 bases between them. DNA for the CDR3: TGTGCCAGTAGTATCCGGGGAGGTTCAAGAACCTACGAGCAGTACTTC. Residues: CASSIRGGSRTYEQYF.

The J gene is TRBJ2-7, the V gene TRBV5-6, with TRBD1 matching over 10 bases. The CDR3 sequence is 14 residues long. Germline loops: CDR1 SGHDT, CDR2 YYEEEE. V trimming: 3 bases; J trimming: 9 bases; junction bases outside the gene matches: 9. CDR3 nucleotides: TGTGCCAGCAGCTCACGGGACAGGGGACCCGGGCAGTACTTC. As protein: CASSSRDRGPGQYF.

As for this clone: One end of the junction fails to match germline, which may point to a read error. The chain uses TRBV7-7 and TRBJ2-5; 11 nucleotides align to TRBD2. The CDR3 is 15 amino acids. Germline V gene lookup returns CDR1 SSHAT and CDR2 FNYEAQ (reference sequence). The CDR3 DNA sequence: TGTGCTAGCAGCTTACTAGCGGGAGTCCCAGAGACCCAGTACTTC. As protein: CASSLLAGVPETQYF.